This passage covers 27 T cell receptor beta chains from one sample sequenced in a study of T cells in Graves' hyperthyroidism and ophthalmopathy. The CDR3 regions of TCR beta were amplified from RNA transcripts. HTBI primers drove first-round RT-PCR of the TCR CDR3. TCRdb itself ran the multiplex PCR reads through MiXCR, one entry per CDR3 protein. The sample records 400,000 to 500,000 distinct CDR3 sequences, approximately 13% being singletons. Sequencing was carried out using blood. The receptors come from a young woman with Graves' hyperthyroidism.

This clonotype was observed many times. The genes are TRBV15 and TRBJ2-3, with 10 bases matching TRBD2. Unmatched junction bases numbered 10, after V lost 0 bases and J lost 4 bases. The germline CDR1 and CDR2 sequences are LNHNV and YYDKDF (reference sequence). The CDR3 contains 18 residues. DNA for the CDR3: TGTGCCACCAGCAGAGATACCCTAGCGGGGGCTGAGTCAGATACGCAGTATTTT. Residues: CATSRDTLAGAESDTQYF. Variable domain in full (rest from reference TRBV15 and TRBJ2-3): DAMVIQNPRYQVTQFGKPVTLSCSQTLNHNVMYWYQQKSSQAPKLLFHYYDKDFNNEADTPDNFQSRRPNTSFCFLDIRSPGLGDTAMYLCATSRDTLAGAESDTQYFGPGTRLTVL.

This clonotype was found many times. CDR3 bases: TGTGCCAGCAGCCTGACTCGGAGGGGGGACTACGAGCAGTACTTC. Translation: CASSLTRRGDYEQYF. The J gene is TRBJ2-7, the V gene TRBV7-8; perhaps D is TRBD1 or TRBD2 (6 bases each). Trimming removed 5 bases from V and 3 bases from J, with 17 bases in between. The CDR3 spans 15 residues. Looked up from germline, CDR1 is SGHVS and CDR2 is FQNEAQ.

The chain links TRBV9 to TRBJ1-1; D might be TRBD1 (6 bases). CDR1 is SGDLS, CDR2 YYNGEE, per germline. CDR3 length equals 16 residues. V lost 3 bases to trimming and J lost 0 bases, with 15 bases between them. CDR3 coding DNA: TGTGCCAGCAGCGGGGGGGCGCACTCTTTGAACACTGAAGCTTTCTTT. It specifies CASSGGAHSLNTEAFF.

This clonotype showed up just a few times. The J gene is TRBJ2-2, the V gene TRBV19; D might be TRBD2 (6 bases). Germline V CDR1 and CDR2: LNHDA, SQIVND (reference sequence). Trimming stripped 6 bases from V and 2 bases from J, with 13 bases between. CDR3 length: 15 residues. CDR3 nucleotides: TGTGCCAGTAGGGGACTCCCCGTCAACACCGGGGAGCTGTTTTTT. It codes for CASRGLPVNTGELFF.

This clonotype was seen at least ten times. The V call is TRBV12-5, the J call TRBJ2-1, with TRBD2 identical over 10 bases. Trimming took 2 bases from V and 2 from J; bases not matched to a gene: 3. This CDR3 region has 16 residues. Per the germline V gene, CDR1 is LGHNT and CDR2 is FRNRAP. Here the CDR3 DNA reads TGTGCTAGTGGTTTGCTTACTAGCGGGGCCTACAATGAGCAGTTCTTC. This translates into CASGLLTSGAYNEQFF.

A remark on this clonotype: At one boundary the junction diverges from the germline segment, which might be a read error. This rearrangement joins TRBV7-2 to TRBJ2-2, with 9 bases aligning to TRBD1. CDR1 and CDR2 from the germline V gene are SGHTA and FQGNSA. This CDR3 has 17 residues. In nucleotides, the CDR3 is TGTGCCGGCAGCCCTAGGGCGGGACAGGGACCCACCGGGGAGCTGTTTTTT. Translated, it gives CAGSPRAGQGPTGELFF.

This clonotype was observed a few times. This rearrangement joins TRBV29-1 to TRBJ1-5; TRBD1 might be the D (5 bases). Germline CDR1 is SQVTM and CDR2 is ANQGSEA. This CDR3 contains 15 residues. V was clipped by 3 bases and J by 4 bases, with 16 bases between them. The CDR3 sequence is CSVEGLLLPNQPQHF. CDR3 DNA: TGCAGCGTTGAGGGACTCCTGCTCCCTAATCAGCCCCAGCATTTT.

This clonotype was observed at least ten times. This chain links TRBV5-1 with TRBJ2-1; 8 nucleotides line up with TRBD2. The CDR3 contains 18 residues. Germline-derived CDR1 and CDR2 are SGHRS and YFSETQ. Trimming cost V 4 bases and J 0 bases; bases outside gene matches: 12. For the CDR3, the DNA is TGCGCCAGCAGCCCCGATGGACTAGCTCTCAGCTCCTACAATGAGCAGTTCTTC. Encoded protein: CASSPDGLALSSYNEQFF.

This clonotype appeared many times. CDR3 amino acids: CASATVGRTEAFF. The CDR3 DNA reads as TGTGCTAGTGCCACGGTAGGCAGAACTGAAGCTTTCTTT. J is TRBJ1-1 and V is TRBV12-5, with D unresolved. The CDR3 is 13 residues long. V lost 7 bases to trimming and J lost 5 bases, with 14 bases between them. Germline loops: CDR1 LGHNT, CDR2 FRNRAP.

This clonotype was recorded at least ten times. The chain couples TRBV2 to TRBJ2-5; TRBD1 agrees at 7 bases. V lost 6 bases to trimming and J lost 2 bases; unmatched junction nucleotides: 9. The CDR3 runs to 15 residues. CDR1 and CDR2 from the germline V gene are SNHLY and FYNNEI. The CDR3 reads CASSQNNRGQETQYF. CDR3 nucleotide sequence: TGTGCCAGCAGCCAGAATAACAGGGGACAAGAGACCCAGTACTTC.

This clonotype came up many times. The chain links TRBV12-3 or TRBV12-4 to TRBJ2-7, with D perhaps matching TRBD1 or TRBD2 (6 bases each). This CDR3 has 15 amino acids. Trimming left V 8 bases short and J 3 bases short, with 20 bases between. The CDR3 DNA is TGTGCCAGCTCCCGGTCCGGGGGCGCGTACTACGAGCAGTACTTC. Translation: CASSRSGGAYYEQYF.

This clonotype occurred many times. V and J are TRBV5-6 and TRBJ2-7; TRBD1 matches 9 bases. Germline lookup yields CDR1 SGHDT and CDR2 YYEEEE. This CDR3 comprises 13 residues. V gave up 3 bases and J gave up 5 bases; unmatched junction bases: 3. CDR3 sequence: CASSWGQGHEQYF. As DNA, the CDR3 is TGTGCCAGCAGCTGGGGACAGGGCCACGAGCAGTACTTC.

This clonotype was recorded many times. The CDR3 region is CASETGNTIYF. The CDR3 bases are TGTGCCAGTGAAACTGGAAACACCATATATTTT. J is TRBJ1-3 and V is TRBV12-3 or TRBV12-4; no definite D call. Trimming took 9 bases from V and 2 from J, leaving 5 bases between them. This CDR3 has 11 residues.

This clonotype was seen once. With a much larger clone just one base away, this may be a read error. The chain recombines TRBV12-3 or TRBV12-4 with TRBJ1-5; perhaps TRBD1 as D (5 bases). The CDR3 loop spans 14 amino acids. This CDR3 reads CASSLRGRNQPRHF. CDR3 in DNA: TGTGCCAGCAGTTTGAGGGGTAGGAATCAGCCCCGGCATTTT.

This clonotype was detected many times. This could be a read error, since a much larger clone is one nucleotide away. The V and J genes are TRBV7-9 and TRBJ1-1; no clear D. V was cut by 2 bases and J by 1 base, with 5 bases left in between. Germline V CDR1 and CDR2: SEHNR, FQNEAQ (reference sequence). CDR3 size: 13 residues. DNA of the CDR3: TGTGCCAGCAGCTTATACGGGAACACTGAAGCTTTCTTT. Translation: CASSLYGNTEAFF.

The table lists this clonotype with a few counts. The rearrangement links TRBV6-2 or TRBV6-3 to TRBJ1-2; TRBD1 might be the D (5 bases). Trimming cost V 0 bases and J 4 bases, with 12 bases left between them. The length of the CDR3 is 15 residues. Germline assignment: CDR1 MNHEY and CDR2 SVGEGT. CDR3 nucleotide sequence: TGTGCCAGCAGTTACTCCTTGACAGAGCGCTATGGCTACACCTTC. Amino acids: CASSYSLTERYGYTF.

This clonotype was observed at least ten times. This sequence joins TRBV6-1 and TRBJ2-1, with D perhaps TRBD2 (6 bases). From germline, CDR1 is MNHNS and CDR2 SASEGT. CDR3 size: 14 residues. V lost 3 bases and J 7 bases, leaving 13 bases between the germline ends. Written as DNA, the CDR3 is TGTGCCAGCAGTGACCCGGGACTCATAAATGAGCAGTTCTTC. Its protein is CASSDPGLINEQFF.

This clonotype came up a few times. This chain links TRBV12-5 with TRBJ2-1, with TRBD2 matching over 8 bases. The junction had 4 bases not matched to a gene; V was cut back by 1 base and J by 5 bases. The CDR3 covers 15 residues. The germline V gene encodes CDR1 LGHNT and CDR2 FRNRAP. CDR3: CASGLAGGSNNEQFF. The CDR3 region has the DNA TGTGCTAGTGGTTTGGCGGGAGGGTCTAACAATGAGCAGTTCTTC. The whole variable domain, filled in from reference TRBV12-5 and TRBJ2-1, reads DARVTQTPRHKVTEMGQEVTMRCQPILGHNTVFWYRQTMMQGLELLAYFRNRAPLDDSGMPKDRFSAEMPDATLATLKIQPSEPRDSAVYFCASGLAGGSNNEQFFGPGTRLTVL.

This clonotype was recorded at least ten times. V gene TRBV28 combines with J gene TRBJ1-4; D is undetermined. Germline loops: CDR1 MDHEN, CDR2 SYDVKM. The CDR3 extends over 14 amino acids. Trimming removed 4 bases from V and 10 bases from J, with 16 bases in between. DNA for the CDR3: TGTGCCAGCAGTTCAAGACATGTTGGCGGAAAACTGTTTTTT. It specifies CASSSRHVGGKLFF.

This clonotype has at least ten counts. J is TRBJ2-2 and V is TRBV5-5; 7 nucleotides match TRBD1. Looked up from germline, CDR1 is SGHKS and CDR2 is YYEKEE (reference sequence). Trimming cost V 4 bases and J 2 bases; bases outside gene matches: 11. This CDR3 region has 17 residues. This CDR3 reads CASSPSQGQLNTGELFF. In DNA form, the CDR3 reads TGTGCCAGCAGCCCCTCACAGGGACAGCTCAACACCGGGGAGCTGTTTTTT. The complete variable domain, with remaining parts taken from reference TRBV5-5 and TRBJ2-2, reads DAGVTQSPTHLIKTRGQQVTLRCSPISGHKSVSWYQQVLGQGPQFIFQYYEKEERGRGNFPDRFSARQFPNYSSELNVNALLLGDSALYLCASSPSQGQLNTGELFFGEGSRLTVL.

The chain combines TRBV4-2 with TRBJ1-2; D gene ambiguous. CDR3 size: 15 residues. Germline loops: CDR1 LGHNA, CDR2 YNFKEQ. Between the trimmed V and J ends, which lost 0 bases and 0 bases, there was a span of 8 bases. In DNA, the CDR3 is TGTGCCAGCAGCCAAGATCCAGGAGCTAACTATGGCTACACCTTC. It translates to CASSQDPGANYGYTF.

The chain carries TRBV24-1 and TRBJ2-1; TRBD1 matches 9 bases. Germline V gene lookup returns CDR1 KGHDR and CDR2 SFDVKD. The trim removed 4 bases at V and 9 bases at J, leaving 15 bases unmatched. The CDR3 is 17 residues long. For the CDR3, the DNA is TGTGCCACCAGTGACCCACCGGCTCACGGGACAGGGAGTGAGCAGTTCTTC. Residues: CATSDPPAHGTGSEQFF.

In the case of this clonotype: Possible read error: a much larger clone is one base away. The chain carries TRBV28 and TRBJ1-5, with D tentatively TRBD1 (6 bases). Per the germline V gene, CDR1 is MDHEN and CDR2 is SYDVKM. There are 15 residues in the CDR3. Trimming shortened V by 5 bases and J by 3 bases, and 14 bases separated the two germline ends. This CDR3 is CASSGRDITNQPQHF. The CDR3 DNA reads as TGTGCCAGCAGTGGGCGGGACATCACCAATCAGCCCCAGCATTTT. Using reference TRBV28 and TRBJ1-5 for the parts outside the CDR3, the full variable domain is DVKVTQSSRYLVKRTGEKVFLECVQDMDHENMFWYRQDPGLGLRLIYFSYDVKMKEKGDIPEGYSVSREKKERFSLILESASTNQTSMYLCASSGRDITNQPQHFGDGTRLSIL.

This clonotype was seen at least ten times. CDR3 in amino acids: CARSYRGLHTEAFF. The DNA of the CDR3 is TGTGCCAGGAGCTACAGGGGGCTCCACACTGAAGCTTTCTTT. J is TRBJ1-1 and V is TRBV19; 9 nucleotides agree with TRBD1. This CDR3 is 14 amino acids long. In germline, CDR1 is LNHDA, CDR2 SQIVND (reference sequence). J gave up 3 bases and V 9 bases, and 8 bases lay outside the gene matches.

This clonotype was seen at least ten times. The rearrangement joins TRBV11-2 to TRBJ2-7, with D perhaps matching TRBD2 (5 bases). The ends were cut back, 4 bases at V and 3 bases at J, with 16 bases in the middle. The germline CDR1 and CDR2 sequences are SGHAT and FQNNGV. The CDR3 is 15 amino acids. The CDR3: CASSSIRLPHYEQYF. As DNA, the CDR3 is TGTGCCAGCAGCTCAATTAGACTACCCCACTACGAGCAGTACTTC.

The sample holds many counts of this clonotype. This chain connects TRBV30 to TRBJ2-7; 10 nucleotides match TRBD1. CDR1 and CDR2 (germline): GTSNPN, SVGIG (reference sequence). With V trimmed by 5 bases and J by 6 bases, 10 bases remained unmatched. The CDR3 is made up of 14 amino acids. CDR3 DNA sequence: TGTGCCTGGGGCCCCCGGGACAGGGGAAGCGAGCAGTACTTC. Amino acid sequence: CAWGPRDRGSEQYF.

V gene TRBV19 combines with J gene TRBJ2-3; 7 bases match TRBD2. In germline, CDR1 is LNHDA, CDR2 SQIVND (reference sequence). CDR3 length equals 16 residues. The V and J ends lost 4 bases and 2 bases, in that order; junction bases with no gene match: 9. In nucleotides, the CDR3 is TGTGCCAGTAGTAGCCCCCAAGCGGGAACCACAGATACGCAGTATTTT. Encoded protein: CASSSPQAGTTDTQYF.